These 22 T cell receptor beta chains were all obtained from the same sample, sequenced in a study of post-analysis software for immune sequencing data. What these receptors recognize is not known. Study outcomes and limitations: TRBV5-6, TRBV5-1 and TRBV20-1 belonged to a set of roughly 5 TRBV segments that were more frequent in patients than controls.

Carried by the TCR beta cDNA libraries were unique molecular identifiers. TCRdb reprocessed the PCR reads via MiXCR and lists one record per CDR3 protein. The repertoire includes hundreds of thousands of distinct CDR3 sequences, around 27% of them detected once, and 0.55% to 0.65% sits in the top ten. The sequenced sample consisted of blood. The receptors originated from a girl between 10 and 17 years old with multiple sclerosis.

This clonotype has just a few counts. This chain joins TRBV6-1 and TRBJ2-6, with 10 nucleotides matching TRBD1. CDR3 size: 17 residues. CDR1 is MNHNS and CDR2 is SASEGT in the germline V gene. J lost 3 bases, V lost 7 bases, and 9 bases had no gene match. The CDR3 region is CASTGRGQGIGANVLTF. The DNA for the CDR3 is TGTGCCAGCACTGGAAGGGGACAGGGGATTGGGGCCAACGTCCTGACTTTC.

The chain couples TRBV6-2 or TRBV6-3 to TRBJ2-6; D unresolved. Trimming shortened V by 1 base and J by 9 bases, and 10 bases separated the two germline ends. CDR3 length: 14 residues. Per the germline V gene, CDR1 is MNHEY and CDR2 is SVGEGT. CDR3 amino acids: CASSYWAEVNVLTF. CDR3 nucleotide sequence: TGTGCCAGCAGTTACTGGGCAGAGGTCAACGTCCTGACTTTC.

The gene calls are TRBV27 and TRBJ2-5; TRBD1 aligns across 9 bases. J gave up 4 bases and V 2 bases, and 2 bases lay outside the gene matches. The CDR3 loop spans 14 amino acids. Germline V gene sequence: CDR1 MNHEY, CDR2 SMNVEV (reference sequence). Written as DNA, the CDR3 is TGTGCCAGCAGTTTAGGGACAGGGATAGAGACCCAGTACTTC. As protein: CASSLGTGIETQYF.

The rearrangement uses TRBV25-1 and TRBJ1-1, with D tentatively TRBD1 (6 bases). CDR1 and CDR2 from the germline V gene are MGHDK and SYGVNS. The CDR3 has 12 residues. The V end lost 2 bases, the J end lost 7 bases, and 8 bases lay between the germline ends. In DNA form, the CDR3 reads TGTGCCAGCAGTGAAACAGGGCTTGAAGCTTTCTTT. It is translated as CASSETGLEAFF.

This clonotype was seen more than once but under ten times. CDR3 sequence reads: CASSPHGVETQYF. CDR3 in DNA: TGTGCCAGCAGCCCCCACGGGGTCGAGACCCAGTACTTC. V and J are TRBV7-2 and TRBJ2-5; D may be TRBD2 (5 bases). V was shortened by 5 bases and J by 5 bases, with 12 bases between the two germline ends. CDR1 SGHTA and CDR2 FQGNSA come from the germline V gene. This CDR3 is built from 13 residues.

This clonotype was counted between two and nine times. The chain is built from TRBV6-1 and TRBJ2-7; 7 bases align to TRBD1. After removal of 7 bases from V and 0 bases from J, the junction contained 21 bases not matched to a gene. The CDR3 runs 19 residues. Germline lookup yields CDR1 MNHNS and CDR2 SASEGT. The CDR3 protein is CASTHWTGSNKGSSYEQYF. The DNA of the CDR3 is TGTGCCAGCACCCATTGGACAGGTTCTAATAAGGGGAGCTCCTACGAGCAGTACTTC.

Notes on this clonotype: Being one base from a much bigger clone, this may be a read error. The chain has TRBV11-2 and TRBJ2-5, with 13 bases lining up with TRBD2. Germline assignment: CDR1 SGHAT and CDR2 FQNNGV. CDR3 length equals 15 residues. With 8 bases clipped from V and 6 bases from J, the junction kept 9 bases outside the gene matches. This CDR3 is CASPRPGTSGKTQYF. The CDR3 DNA reads TGTGCCAGCCCACGACCCGGGACTAGCGGGAAGACCCAGTACTTC.

This rearrangement joins TRBV11-2 to TRBJ1-1; D unresolved. V gave up 5 bases and J gave up 6 bases, with 13 bases separating them. Germline-derived CDR1 and CDR2 are SGHAT and FQNNGV. The length of the CDR3 is 13 residues. The CDR3 DNA sequence: TGTGCCAGCAGCCCAATTCTCCCCCCTGAAGCTTTCTTT. It encodes CASSPILPPEAFF.

V is TRBV7-2 and J is TRBJ2-1; 14 bases line up with TRBD2. After removal of 6 bases from V and 4 bases from J, the junction contained 5 bases not matched to a gene. The CDR3 totals 16 residues. The germline gives CDR1 SGHTA, CDR2 FQGNSA. CDR3 nucleotide sequence: TGTGCCAGCAGACCCGGACTAGCGGGAGGTTACAATGAGCAGTTCTTC. Translated, it gives CASRPGLAGGYNEQFF.

Points on this clonotype: Given a much more abundant clone one base away, this may be a read error. This sequence joins TRBV7-2 and TRBJ2-5; tentatively, D is TRBD1 (7 bases). The germline V gene has CDR1 SGHTA and CDR2 FQGNSA. The CDR3 loop spans 15 amino acids. The CDR3 spells CASNLGQGGRETQYF. CDR3 sequence (DNA): TGTGCCAGCAACTTAGGGCAGGGGGGTAGGGAGACCCAGTACTTC.

The chain couples TRBV27 to TRBJ2-3; D not certain. The germline V and J ends were trimmed by 10 bases and 4 bases, with 9 bases remaining between them. The germline V gene has CDR1 MNHEY and CDR2 SMNVEV (reference sequence). This CDR3 comprises 11 residues. The CDR3 coding sequence is TGTGCCAACCAACGCGCAGATACGCAGTATTTT. It specifies CANQRADTQYF.

The chain links TRBV7-9 to TRBJ1-2; 7 bases fit TRBD1. This CDR3 is built from 16 residues. V gave up 2 bases and J gave up 7 bases; unmatched junction bases: 13. Per germline, CDR1 SEHNR and CDR2 FQNEAQ (reference sequence). In DNA form, the CDR3 reads TGTGCCAGCAGCTTACCGGGACAGAATCTCGAGGGTGGCTACACCTTC. As protein: CASSLPGQNLEGGYTF.

Note on this clonotype: This could be a read error, since a much larger clone is one nucleotide away. The genes are TRBV27 and TRBJ2-7; TRBD1 agrees at 10 bases. Germline V lookup: CDR1 MNHEY, CDR2 SMNVEV (reference sequence). This CDR3 comprises 14 residues. The CDR3 DNA sequence: TGTGCCAGCAGTACCCTGACAGGGGGCTACGGGCAGTACTTC. As protein: CASSTLTGGYGQYF.

Only a few counts were recorded for this clonotype. The chain joins TRBV20-1 to TRBJ2-7; 9 bases fit TRBD2. There are 15 residues in the CDR3. J lost 7 bases, V lost 0 bases, and 10 bases had no gene match. CDR1 is DFQATT and CDR2 is SNEGSKA in the germline V gene (reference sequence). Here the CDR3 DNA reads TGCAGTGCTAGAGATCGTCCCAGCGGGAGGAGGGAGCAGTACTTC. Protein: CSARDRPSGRREQYF.

This rearrangement joins TRBV9 to TRBJ2-1; D uncertain. The CDR3 is 15 amino acids. The V and J ends lost 3 bases and 8 bases respectively, with 18 bases between them. Germline CDR1 reads SGDLS; CDR2 reads YYNGEE. This CDR3 reads CASSEGVSLNDEQFF. CDR3 sequence (DNA): TGTGCCAGCAGCGAGGGTGTTTCGTTAAACGATGAGCAGTTCTTC.

The chain employs TRBV4-2 and TRBJ2-3, with TRBD2 identical over 16 bases. CDR1 is LGHNA and CDR2 is YNFKEQ in the germline V gene. The V gene end was trimmed by 4 bases and the J gene end by 3 bases; junction bases not matched to a gene: 13. This CDR3 is 20 amino acids long. Here the CDR3 DNA reads TGTGCCAGCAGCCGCCTACCCGGGACTAGCGGGGGGGCAGAAACAGATACGCAGTATTTT. Protein sequence: CASSRLPGTSGGAETDTQYF.

The rearrangement joins TRBV10-3 to TRBJ1-2; D possibly corresponds to TRBD1 (6 bases). Germline-derived CDR1 and CDR2 are ENHRY and SYGVKD. The CDR3 is made up of 16 amino acids. V lost 0 bases and J 5 bases, leaving 16 bases between the germline ends. In DNA, the CDR3 is TGTGCCATCAGTGAGTCGCCCCCGGGGGGCGAATATGGCTACACCTTC. Residues: CAISESPPGGEYGYTF.

This rearrangement joins TRBV10-3 to TRBJ2-7; 8 bases match TRBD2. Germline values: CDR1 ENHRY, CDR2 SYGVKD. Unmatched junction bases numbered 4, after V lost 0 bases and J lost 3 bases. This CDR3 comprises 15 residues. Here the CDR3 reads CAISESVAGSYEQYF. CDR3 in DNA: TGTGCCATCAGTGAGTCGGTAGCGGGAAGCTACGAGCAGTACTTC.

The genes are TRBV9 and TRBJ1-2; a weak D match, TRBD1 (5 bases). The germline gives CDR1 SGDLS, CDR2 YYNGEE. With 5 bases removed from V and 2 bases from J, the gap between germline ends came to 13 bases. This CDR3 spans 14 amino acids. This chain's CDR3 is CASRAQGGNYGYTF. The CDR3 DNA sequence: TGTGCCAGCAGAGCCCAGGGAGGGAACTATGGCTACACCTTC.

The chain joins TRBV20-1 to TRBJ2-2; D is perhaps TRBD2 (6 bases). Trimming took off 0 bases at V and 3 bases at J, with 17 bases between the two ends. The CDR3 length is 17 residues. Per germline, CDR1 DFQATT and CDR2 SNEGSKA (reference sequence). This chain's CDR3 is CSARDGGSSSHTGELFF. CDR3 bases: TGCAGTGCTAGAGATGGGGGGTCTTCGTCTCACACCGGGGAGCTGTTTTTT.

The chain uses TRBV7-9 and TRBJ2-1; 10 bases line up with TRBD2. After removal of 6 bases from V and 3 bases from J, the junction contained 17 bases not matched to a gene. Germline-derived CDR1 and CDR2 are SEHNR and FQNEAQ (reference sequence). This CDR3 has 19 residues. The CDR3 coding sequence is TGTGCCAGCAGACACCCGTCCGTTTTAGCGGGGGGCCACTACAATGAGCAGTTCTTC. Translation: CASRHPSVLAGGHYNEQFF.

This clonotype was detected ten times or more. The chain recombines TRBV10-3 with TRBJ2-7; possibly TRBD1 for D (5 bases). V lost 4 bases, J lost 6 bases, and 19 bases lay in between. The CDR3 covers 15 residues. Germline CDR1 ENHRY, CDR2 SYGVKD. CDR3 region: CAISALGQVVGEQYF. DNA for the CDR3: TGTGCCATCAGTGCTTTGGGGCAGGTTGTCGGCGAGCAGTACTTC.